This section outlines one T cell receptor (beta chain) sequence together with its context. The CDR3 totals 15 residues. The germline CDR1 and CDR2 sequences are SEHNR and FQNEAQ (reference sequence). Germline trimming cut 5 bases from V and 3 bases from J; bases unmatched to any gene: 8. Participant reports of clinical history set cohort assignment. Under the authors' procedure: It was from reference gene primer amplification that nucleated cell counts were estimated. Data came from immunoSEQ multiplex PCR; TCRdb stores just in-frame clones and leaves some out. V, J and clone size are those of that table, while D and trimming were read from the DNA. The sample has some 240,000 clones, around 87% seen once; the top ten hold approximately 3.5%. The source of the sample is a study of blood T cell repertoires in COVID-19. Turning to the study itself: Sites across the United States, Italy and Spain contributed samples from acute and convalescent COVID-19. The analysed material was cDNA or gDNA that came from T cells, B-cell-depleted T cells, or PBMCs.

The sample was PBMCs or T cells enriched from blood (not recorded which). The clonotype was recovered from a woman aged 40 to 50 with acute COVID-19. The gene calls are TRBV7-9 and TRBJ2-5; 8 positions agree with TRBD2. DNA of the CDR3: TGTGCCAGCAGCACCGAAGCGGGAGAAGAAGAGACCCAGTACTTC. Its translation: CASSTEAGEEETQYF.